The 14 T cell receptor beta chains below come from one sample, sequenced in a study of T cells in Graves' hyperthyroidism and ophthalmopathy. Amplification of TCR beta CDR3 regions used RNA as the template. HTBI primers were employed in a first-round RT-PCR of the TCR CDR3. TCRdb analysed the multiplex PCR reads with MiXCR anew, one entry per CDR3 protein. Of some 700,000 distinct CDR3 sequences listed, roughly 17% are singletons. The sample taken for sequencing was blood. The receptors were gathered from a man aged 50 to 60 with Graves' hyperthyroidism.

V usage is TRBV30 and J usage is TRBJ2-7, with D perhaps matching TRBD2 (6 bases). The CDR3 is made up of 12 amino acids. CDR1 is GTSNPN and CDR2 is SVGIG in the germline V gene (reference sequence). V was pared by 5 bases and J by 5 bases, with 13 bases between. The CDR3 region is CAWGGSANEQYF. The CDR3 DNA reads as TGTGCCTGGGGGGGGTCTGCCAACGAGCAGTACTTC.

This clonotype was seen repeatedly, ten times or more. The chain recombines TRBV28 with TRBJ2-1; 13 nucleotides align to TRBD2. CDR1 is MDHEN and CDR2 is SYDVKM in the germline V gene. V shed 5 bases, J shed 4 bases, and the junction held 20 bases outside the gene matches. The CDR3 has 21 amino acids. The CDR3 reads CASSPGVGGGGTSGTYNEQFF. In nucleotides, the CDR3 is TGTGCCAGCAGTCCCGGAGTAGGGGGCGGTGGGACTAGCGGGACGTACAATGAGCAGTTCTTC.

This clonotype showed up many times. The gene calls are TRBV30 and TRBJ2-7; D remains unclear. Germline CDR1 and CDR2: GTSNPN and SVGIG (reference sequence). V was trimmed by 3 bases and J by 3 bases, leaving 15 bases between them. The CDR3 consists of 14 residues. The CDR3 sequence is CAWRVDWGVYEQYF. As DNA, the CDR3 is TGTGCCTGGAGGGTAGATTGGGGTGTCTACGAGCAGTACTTC. Full variable domain (rest looked up from reference TRBV30 and TRBJ2-7): SQTIHQWPATLVQPVGSPLSLECTVEGTSNPNLYWYRQAAGRGLQLLFYSVGIGQISSEVPQNLSASRPQDRQFILSSKKLLLSDSGFYLCAWRVDWGVYEQYFGPGTRLTVT.

In its sample, this clonotype was seen many times. The rearrangement uses TRBV9 and TRBJ2-5, with TRBD2 matching over 14 bases. V dropped 0 bases and J dropped 3; count of bases not matched to a gene: 1. This CDR3 region has 16 residues. Looked up from germline, CDR1 is SGDLS and CDR2 is YYNGEE. The CDR3 loop is CASSVEGLAGEETQYF. CDR3 nucleotide sequence: TGTGCCAGCAGCGTAGAGGGACTAGCGGGAGAAGAGACCCAGTACTTC.

This clonotype was detected ten times or more. The CDR3 region has the DNA TGTGCCAGCACCCCGGGACAGGGTCCCTCCTACGAGCAGTACTTC. Translation gives CASTPGQGPSYEQYF. This rearrangement joins TRBV28 to TRBJ2-7, with TRBD1 matching over 9 bases. Germline assignment: CDR1 MDHEN and CDR2 SYDVKM. This CDR3 has 15 residues. Trimming cost V 7 bases and J 0 bases; bases outside gene matches: 7.

This clonotype showed up many times. This rearrangement joins TRBV6-1 to TRBJ1-1; TRBD1 matches 9 bases. Germline V gene lookup returns CDR1 MNHNS and CDR2 SASEGT. CDR3 length: 18 residues. V was clipped by 2 bases and J by 0 bases; unmatched bases: 10. The CDR3 loop is CASSETVRTGDLNTEAFF. The CDR3 DNA is TGTGCCAGCAGTGAAACAGTTAGGACAGGGGATCTGAACACTGAAGCTTTCTTT.

This clonotype was found a few times. The chain couples TRBV27 to TRBJ1-5; weak D call: TRBD1 (5 bases). Germline V gene lookup returns CDR1 MNHEY and CDR2 SMNVEV (reference sequence). CDR3 length equals 12 residues. With 4 bases removed from V and 7 bases from J, the gap between germline ends came to 8 bases. CDR3 coding DNA: TGTGCCAGCAGTTCTTACAGGCAGCCCCAGCATTTT. Translation gives CASSSYRQPQHF.

This clonotype has just a few counts. This sequence joins TRBV20-1 and TRBJ2-3; TRBD2 matches 7 bases. Germline trimming cut 0 bases from V and 3 bases from J; bases unmatched to any gene: 15. The CDR3 runs to 18 residues. The germline gives CDR1 DFQATT, CDR2 SNEGSKA (reference sequence). The CDR3 is CSARDLPSKTGGTDTQYF. CDR3 bases: TGCAGTGCTAGAGACCTCCCATCTAAAACGGGAGGAACAGATACGCAGTATTTT.

Details on this clonotype: This may be a read error: a much more frequent sequence differs by one nucleotide. The chain couples TRBV6-1 to TRBJ2-3; 12 bases align to TRBD1. In germline, CDR1 is MNHNS, CDR2 SASEGT. The CDR3 runs to 14 residues. The CDR3 spells CACTGTGGTDAQYF. The CDR3 DNA is TGTGCCTGCACGGGGACAGGGGGCACAGATGCGCAGTATTTT.

This clonotype came up a few times. The chain links TRBV24-1 to TRBJ2-2; D is possibly TRBD2 (6 bases). This CDR3 has 16 residues. Germline V gives CDR1 KGHDR, CDR2 SFDVKD. The germline V and J ends were trimmed by 1 base and 7 bases, with 15 bases remaining between them. CDR3 residues: CATSDFGTSGVGELFF. DNA of the CDR3: TGTGCCACCAGTGATTTCGGGACCTCGGGAGTCGGGGAGCTGTTTTTT.

The chain combines TRBV6-1 with TRBJ2-5; TRBD1 is a possible D gene (6 bases). The CDR3 extends over 16 amino acids. The V end was cut by 6 bases, the J end by 1 base, with 18 bases between. Germline V CDR1 and CDR2: MNHNS, SASEGT. CDR3 amino acids: CASRTGQPWCQETQYF. As DNA, the CDR3 is TGTGCCAGCAGAACAGGACAGCCTTGGTGCCAAGAGACCCAGTACTTC.

In this sample, this clonotype turned up many times. The rearrangement uses TRBV5-1 and TRBJ2-2; 7 positions match TRBD1. Trimming took 5 bases from V and 3 from J; bases not matched to a gene: 7. The CDR3 is 15 amino acids. The germline V gene encodes CDR1 SGHRS and CDR2 YFSETQ. The CDR3 spells CASSSTGLDTGELFF. In nucleotides, the CDR3 is TGCGCCAGCAGTTCGACAGGGCTTGACACCGGGGAGCTGTTTTTT.

The chain has TRBV19 and TRBJ2-2, with D possibly called TRBD1 or TRBD2 (5 bases each). The CDR3 sequence is 15 residues long. Looked up from germline, CDR1 is LNHDA and CDR2 is SQIVND (reference sequence). Trimming stripped 2 bases from V and 5 bases from J, with 12 bases between. The chain's CDR3 is CASSIIAGTTGELFF. The CDR3 nucleotides read TGTGCCAGTAGTATAATCGCAGGGACGACCGGGGAGCTGTTTTTT.

Concerning this clonotype: A much larger clone lies a single base off, so this may be a read error. The rearrangement links TRBV30 to TRBJ2-1, with a possible D match to TRBD2 (6 bases). CDR1 is GTSNPN and CDR2 is SVGIG in the germline V gene (reference sequence). There are 11 residues in the CDR3. CDR3 bases: TGTGGCTGGACGGAGGGCAATGAGCAGTTCTTC. This encodes CGWTEGNEQFF. The full variable domain, completed using reference TRBV30 and TRBJ2-1, is SQTIHQWPATLVQPVGSPLSLECTVEGTSNPNLYWYRQAAGRGLQLLFYSVGIGQISSEVPQNLSASRPQDRQFILSSKKLLLSDSGFYLCGWTEGNEQFFGPGTRLTVL.